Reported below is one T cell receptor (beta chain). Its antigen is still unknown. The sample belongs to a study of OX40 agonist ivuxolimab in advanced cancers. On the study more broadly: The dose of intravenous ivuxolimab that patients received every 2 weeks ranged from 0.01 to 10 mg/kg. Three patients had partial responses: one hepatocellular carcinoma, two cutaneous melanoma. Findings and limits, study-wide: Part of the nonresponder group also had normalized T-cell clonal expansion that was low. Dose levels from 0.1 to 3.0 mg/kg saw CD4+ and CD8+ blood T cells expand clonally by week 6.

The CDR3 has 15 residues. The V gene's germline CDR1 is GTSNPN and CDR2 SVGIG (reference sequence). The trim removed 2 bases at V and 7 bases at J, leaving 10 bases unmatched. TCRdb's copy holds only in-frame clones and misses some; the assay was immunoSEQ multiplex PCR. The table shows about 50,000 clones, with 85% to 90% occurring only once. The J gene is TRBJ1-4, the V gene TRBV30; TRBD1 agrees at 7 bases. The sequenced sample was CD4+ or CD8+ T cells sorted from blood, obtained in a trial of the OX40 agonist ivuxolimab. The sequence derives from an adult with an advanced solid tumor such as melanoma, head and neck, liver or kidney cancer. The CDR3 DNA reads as TGTGCCTGGAGTCCCAACAGGGGTGGGGGTGAAAAACTGTTTTTT. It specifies CAWSPNRGGGEKLFF.